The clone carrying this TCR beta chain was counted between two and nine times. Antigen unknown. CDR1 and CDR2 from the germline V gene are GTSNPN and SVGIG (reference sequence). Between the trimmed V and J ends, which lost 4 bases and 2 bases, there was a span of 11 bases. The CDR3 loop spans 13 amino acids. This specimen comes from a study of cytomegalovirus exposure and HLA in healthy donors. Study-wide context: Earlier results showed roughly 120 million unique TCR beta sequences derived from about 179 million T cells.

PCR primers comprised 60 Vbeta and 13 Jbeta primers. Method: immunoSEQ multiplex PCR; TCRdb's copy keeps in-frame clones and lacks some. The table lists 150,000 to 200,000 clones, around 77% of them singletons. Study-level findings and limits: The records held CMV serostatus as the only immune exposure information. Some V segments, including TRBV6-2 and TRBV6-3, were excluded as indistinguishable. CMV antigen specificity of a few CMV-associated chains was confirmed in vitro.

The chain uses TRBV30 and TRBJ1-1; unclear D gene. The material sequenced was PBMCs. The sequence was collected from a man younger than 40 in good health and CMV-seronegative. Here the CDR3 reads CAWTVQANTEAFF. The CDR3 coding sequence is TGTGCCTGGACGGTTCAGGCCAACACTGAAGCTTTCTTT.